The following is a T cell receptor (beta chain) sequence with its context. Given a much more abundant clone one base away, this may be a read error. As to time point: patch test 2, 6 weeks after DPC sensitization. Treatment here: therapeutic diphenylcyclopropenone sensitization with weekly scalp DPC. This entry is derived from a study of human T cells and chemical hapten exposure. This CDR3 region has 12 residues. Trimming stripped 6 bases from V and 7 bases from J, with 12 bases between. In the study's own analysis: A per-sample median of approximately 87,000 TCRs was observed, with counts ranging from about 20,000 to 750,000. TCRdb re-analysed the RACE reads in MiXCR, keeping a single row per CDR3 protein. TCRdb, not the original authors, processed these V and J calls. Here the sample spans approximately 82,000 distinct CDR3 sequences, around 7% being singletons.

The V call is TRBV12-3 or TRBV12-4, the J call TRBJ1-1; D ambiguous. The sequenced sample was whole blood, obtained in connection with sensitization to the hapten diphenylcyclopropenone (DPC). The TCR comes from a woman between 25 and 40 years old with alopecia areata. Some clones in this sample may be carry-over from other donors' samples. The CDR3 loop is CASSSGRVEAFF. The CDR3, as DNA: TGTGCCAGCAGCTCTGGTAGGGTTGAAGCTTTCTTT.